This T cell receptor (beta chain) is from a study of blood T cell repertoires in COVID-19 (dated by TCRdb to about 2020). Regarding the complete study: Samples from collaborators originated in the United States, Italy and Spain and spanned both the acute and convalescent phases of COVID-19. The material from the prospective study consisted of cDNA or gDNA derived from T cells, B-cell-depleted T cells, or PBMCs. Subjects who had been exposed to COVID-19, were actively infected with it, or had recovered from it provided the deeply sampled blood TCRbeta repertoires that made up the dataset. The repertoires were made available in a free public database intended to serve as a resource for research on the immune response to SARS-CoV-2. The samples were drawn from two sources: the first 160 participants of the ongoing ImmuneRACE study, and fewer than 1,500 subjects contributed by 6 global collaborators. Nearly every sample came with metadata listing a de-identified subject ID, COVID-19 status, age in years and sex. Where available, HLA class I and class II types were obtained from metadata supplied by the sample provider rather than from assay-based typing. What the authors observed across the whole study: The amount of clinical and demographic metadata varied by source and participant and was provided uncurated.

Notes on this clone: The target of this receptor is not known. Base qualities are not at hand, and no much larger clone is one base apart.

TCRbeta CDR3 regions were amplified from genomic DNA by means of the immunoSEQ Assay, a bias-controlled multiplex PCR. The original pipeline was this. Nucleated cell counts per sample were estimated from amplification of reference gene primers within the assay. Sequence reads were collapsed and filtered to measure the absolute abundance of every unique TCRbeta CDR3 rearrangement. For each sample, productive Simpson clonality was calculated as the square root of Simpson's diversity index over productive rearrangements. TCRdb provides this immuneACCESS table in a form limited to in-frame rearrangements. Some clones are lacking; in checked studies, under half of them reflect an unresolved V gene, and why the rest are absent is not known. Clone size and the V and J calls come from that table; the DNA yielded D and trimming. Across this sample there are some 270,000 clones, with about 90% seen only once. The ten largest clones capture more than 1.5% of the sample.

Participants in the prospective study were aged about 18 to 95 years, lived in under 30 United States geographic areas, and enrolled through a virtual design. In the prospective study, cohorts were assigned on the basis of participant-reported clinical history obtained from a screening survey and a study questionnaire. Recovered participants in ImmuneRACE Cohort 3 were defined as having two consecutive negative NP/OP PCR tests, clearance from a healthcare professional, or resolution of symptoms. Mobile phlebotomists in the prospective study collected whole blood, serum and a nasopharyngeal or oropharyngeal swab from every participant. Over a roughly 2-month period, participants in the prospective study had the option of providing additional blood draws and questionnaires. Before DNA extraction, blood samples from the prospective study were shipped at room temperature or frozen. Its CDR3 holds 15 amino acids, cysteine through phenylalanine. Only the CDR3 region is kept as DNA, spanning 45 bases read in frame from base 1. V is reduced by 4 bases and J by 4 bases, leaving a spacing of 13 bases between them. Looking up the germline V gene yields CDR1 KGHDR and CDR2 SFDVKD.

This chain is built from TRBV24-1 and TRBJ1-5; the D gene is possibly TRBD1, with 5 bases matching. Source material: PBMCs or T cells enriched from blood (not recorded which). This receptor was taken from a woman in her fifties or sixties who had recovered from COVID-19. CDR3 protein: CATSEGSGGNQPQHF. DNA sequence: TGTGCCACCAGTGAAGGTTCCGGGGGAAATCAGCCCCAGCATTTT.